These 30 T cell receptor beta chains were sequenced from one sample in a study of OX40 agonist ivuxolimab in advanced cancers. The protocol was immunoSEQ multiplex PCR, while the TCRdb copy is restricted to in-frame clones and leaves out a portion. The data show some 70,000 clones, 87% seen once. The specimen comprised CD4+ or CD8+ T cells sorted from blood, sampled in a trial of the OX40 agonist ivuxolimab. Every receptor here comes from an adult with an advanced solid tumor such as melanoma, head and neck, liver or kidney cancer.

About this clone itself: The junction departs from germline at one end; a sequencing error may be responsible. This chain joins TRBV5-1 and TRBJ2-2, with D tentatively TRBD2 (6 bases). CDR3 length: 13 residues. Germline V gives CDR1 SGHRS, CDR2 YFSETQ. CDR3 nucleotide sequence: TGCGCCAGCAGGTTGGCGGGGTCCGGGGAGCTGTTTTTT. Translation: CASRLAGSGELFF.

The chain couples TRBV15 to TRBJ2-7; TRBD1 might be the D (7 bases). The CDR3 extends over 15 amino acids. Trimming cost V 1 base and J 4 bases, with 14 bases left between them. Germline loops: CDR1 LNHNV, CDR2 YYDKDF (reference sequence). The CDR3 DNA follows: TGTGCCACCAGCAGAGTTCCAGGGGGAGGTTACGAGCAGTACTTC. It encodes CATSRVPGGGYEQYF.

The J gene is TRBJ1-6, the V gene TRBV9, with 7 bases fitting TRBD1. This CDR3 comprises 15 residues. V lost 2 bases to trimming and J lost 8 bases; unmatched junction nucleotides: 7. The germline V gene encodes CDR1 SGDLS and CDR2 YYNGEE. CDR3 sequence: CASSVEQGHDSPLHF. The CDR3 coding sequence is TGTGCCAGCAGCGTCGAACAGGGGCATGATTCACCCCTCCACTTT. Full variable domain (rest looked up from reference TRBV9 and TRBJ1-6): DSGVTQTPKHLITATGQRVTLRCSPRSGDLSVYWYQQSLDQGLQFLIQYYNGEERAKGNILERFSAQQFPDLHSELNLSSLELGDSALYFCASSVEQGHDSPLHFGNGTRLTVT.

CDR3 DNA: TGTGCCAGCAGCGTTACGGCGGGACAGGGTAACAATGAGCAGTTCTTC. It codes for CASSVTAGQGNNEQFF. The chain links TRBV9 to TRBJ2-1, with TRBD1 matching 9 bases. J was trimmed by 5 bases and V by 2 bases; bases with no gene match: 8. The CDR3 spans 16 residues. Germline CDR1 and CDR2: SGDLS and YYNGEE. Full variable domain (remainder filled in from reference TRBV9 and TRBJ2-1): DSGVTQTPKHLITATGQRVTLRCSPRSGDLSVYWYQQSLDQGLQFLIQYYNGEERAKGNILERFSAQQFPDLHSELNLSSLELGDSALYFCASSVTAGQGNNEQFFGPGTRLTVL.

This clone occurred a few times. This chain joins TRBV11-1 and TRBJ2-7, with D unresolved. V lost 1 base, J lost 7 bases, and 5 bases lay in between. The CDR3 runs to 11 residues. CDR1 and CDR2 from the germline V gene are SGHAT and FQDESV (reference sequence). CDR3 loop: CASSLGLEQYF. CDR3 DNA: TGTGCCAGCAGCTTAGGACTTGAGCAGTACTTC. Drawing the rest from reference TRBV11-1 and TRBJ2-7, the complete variable domain is EAEVAQSPRYKITEKSQAVAFWCDPISGHATLYWYRQILGQGPELLVQFQDESVVDDSQLPKDRFSAERLKGVDSTLKIQPAELGDSAMYLCASSLGLEQYFGPGTRLTVT.

The CDR3 DNA reads TGTGCCTGGAGTGCTATAGTCAGTAATGAAAAACTGTTTTTT. Translating gives CAWSAIVSNEKLFF. The chain recombines TRBV30 with TRBJ1-4; D gene uncertain. V shed 1 base and J shed 4 bases, with 10 bases lying between them. CDR1 is GTSNPN, CDR2 SVGIG, per germline (reference sequence). The CDR3 has 14 amino acids.

The J gene is TRBJ1-5, the V gene TRBV6-1, with a weak D call TRBD1 (5 bases). The CDR3 is made up of 14 amino acids. Per the germline V gene, CDR1 is MNHNS and CDR2 is SASEGT. V lost 6 bases and J 2 bases, leaving 11 bases between the germline ends. DNA for the CDR3: TGTGCCAGCAGCGGTGACAGCCGCAATCAGCCCCAGCATTTT. Encoded protein: CASSGDSRNQPQHF.

This sequence joins TRBV14 and TRBJ1-4; D may be TRBD1 (5 bases). CDR3 size: 15 residues. V dropped 4 bases and J dropped 3 bases, with 12 bases sitting between them. CDR1 is SGHDN, CDR2 FVKESK, per germline. CDR3 in DNA: TGTGCCAGCAGCCCCACGTTGGGGGCTAATGAAAAACTGTTTTTT. Residues: CASSPTLGANEKLFF.

The chain has TRBV19 and TRBJ1-2, with 10 bases that match TRBD1. V was pared by 1 base and J by 8 bases, with 10 bases of the junction left unmatched. This CDR3 has 16 amino acids. The germline V gene has CDR1 LNHDA and CDR2 SQIVND (reference sequence). The CDR3 DNA follows: TGTGCCAGTAGTATAGCCTCGGGGACAGGGGTAATCGGCTACACCTTC. This gives the protein CASSIASGTGVIGYTF.

The chain couples TRBV5-1 to TRBJ2-1, with 11 nucleotides matching TRBD1. The ends lost 0 bases at V and 4 bases at J; junction bases unmatched: 3. The CDR3 is made up of 16 amino acids. CDR1 and CDR2 (germline): SGHRS, YFSETQ. The CDR3 DNA sequence: TGCGCCAGCAGCTTGGTAGGGACAGGGGGATACAATGAGCAGTTCTTC. This codes for CASSLVGTGGYNEQFF. Full variable domain (remainder filled in from reference TRBV5-1 and TRBJ2-1): KAGVTQTPRYLIKTRGQQVTLSCSPISGHRSVSWYQQTPGQGLQFLFEYFSETQRNKGNFPGRFSGRQFSNSRSEMNVSTLELGDSALYLCASSLVGTGGYNEQFFGPGTRLTVL.

The chain has TRBV30 and TRBJ1-2, with D tentatively TRBD1 (5 bases). The CDR3 has 14 amino acids. The germline V and J ends were trimmed by 4 bases and 1 base, with 13 bases remaining between them. The germline V gene has CDR1 GTSNPN and CDR2 SVGIG (reference sequence). CDR3 loop: CAWTRRDVNYGYTF. CDR3 nucleotide sequence: TGTGCCTGGACCCGCCGGGACGTTAACTATGGCTACACCTTC.

The chain couples TRBV27 to TRBJ2-7; the match to TRBD2 covers 10 bases. The CDR3 length is 15 residues. The germline gives CDR1 MNHEY, CDR2 SMNVEV (reference sequence). V was clipped by 4 bases and J by 5 bases; unmatched bases: 8. The chain's CDR3 is CASSSASGRGDEQYF. The CDR3 bases are TGTGCCAGCAGTTCCGCTAGCGGGAGAGGTGACGAGCAGTACTTC.

This clone was seen once. The chain has TRBV5-6 and TRBJ1-1; no clear D. V dropped 2 bases and J dropped 1 base, with 6 bases sitting between them. CDR3 size: 13 residues. The germline gives CDR1 SGHDT, CDR2 YYEEEE. The DNA of the CDR3 is TGTGCCAGCAGCTTTCAAGAGAACACTGAAGCTTTCTTT. Its translation is CASSFQENTEAFF.

The gene calls are TRBV11-2 and TRBJ1-1; D gene unclear. The CDR3 is 14 residues long. Germline CDR1 and CDR2: SGHAT and FQNNGV. V lost 5 bases, J lost 1 base, and 11 bases lay in between. In DNA form, the CDR3 reads TGTGCCAGCAGCCCCCTACGGACGAACACTGAAGCTTTCTTT. Encoded protein: CASSPLRTNTEAFF.

The rearrangement links TRBV5-6 to TRBJ2-5; weak D call: TRBD2 (6 bases). The DNA end favors TRBJ2-7, so the J call may be wrong. Per germline, CDR1 SGHDT and CDR2 YYEEEE. The CDR3 totals 12 residues. The DNA for the CDR3 is TGTGCCAGCAGCTTGACGGGGGACGAGCAGTACTTC. The encoded protein is CASSLTGDEQYF.

The rearrangement links TRBV18 to TRBJ2-7, with TRBD1 matching over 8 bases. V lost 0 bases and J lost 6; bases outside the gene matches: 7. Germline assignment: CDR1 KGHSH and CDR2 LQKENI. The length of the CDR3 is 15 residues. Written as DNA, the CDR3 is TGTGCCAGCTCACCACCCGGACAGGGAAGGAGCGAGCAGTACTTC. Translated, it gives CASSPPGQGRSEQYF. Combining the CDR3 with reference TRBV18 and TRBJ2-7 gives the whole variable domain NAGVMQNPRHLVRRRGQEARLRCSPMKGHSHVYWYRQLPEEGLKFMVYLQKENIIDESGMPKERFSAEFPKEGPSILRIQQVVRGDSAAYFCASSPPGQGRSEQYFGPGTRLTVT.

In this sample, this clone turned up once. The genes are TRBV18 and TRBJ2-3, with D perhaps matching TRBD2 (6 bases). This CDR3 has 15 residues. The germline CDR1 and CDR2 sequences are KGHSH and LQKENI. V lost 5 bases to trimming and J lost 0 bases, with 12 bases between them. The CDR3 DNA is TGTGCCAGCTCAGATCTAGCGTCTAGCACAGATACGCAGTATTTT. It specifies CASSDLASSTDTQYF.

The chain couples TRBV18 to TRBJ2-7; perhaps TRBD1 as D (5 bases). V lost 3 bases, J lost 7 bases, and 16 bases lay in between. Germline loops: CDR1 KGHSH, CDR2 LQKENI. CDR3 size: 14 residues. As DNA, the CDR3 is TGTGCCAGCTCACCCCCTCAACAGGATCGGGAGCAGTACTTC. This translates into CASSPPQQDREQYF.

This chain uses TRBV28 with TRBJ2-7, with a weak D call TRBD2 (6 bases). The CDR3 is 18 amino acids. Germline V gene data show CDR1 as MDHEN and CDR2 as SYDVKM. V was cut by 4 bases and J by 4 bases, with 26 bases left in between. The CDR3 loop is CASSSGDLFSPGSYEQYF. In nucleotides, the CDR3 is TGTGCCAGCAGTTCCGGGGATCTATTCTCCCCCGGGAGTTACGAGCAGTACTTC.

The gene calls are TRBV29-1 and TRBJ1-2; D is undetermined. This CDR3 contains 11 residues. Trimming cost V 2 bases and J 5 bases, with 6 bases left between them. Germline V gene lookup returns CDR1 SQVTM and CDR2 ANQGSEA. CDR3: CSVEQIYGYTF. CDR3 in DNA: TGCAGCGTTGAACAGATATATGGCTACACCTTC.

V usage is TRBV5-1 and J usage is TRBJ1-6, with TRBD1 as a possible D gene (6 bases). Germline-derived CDR1 and CDR2 are SGHRS and YFSETQ. V was shortened by 2 bases and J by 10 bases, with 19 bases between the two germline ends. CDR3 size: 16 residues. The CDR3 loop is CASSLSNGGEASPLHF. The CDR3 nucleotides are TGCGCCAGCAGCTTATCAAATGGGGGCGAAGCGTCACCCCTCCACTTT. The full variable domain, with the rest looked up from reference TRBV5-1 and TRBJ1-6, is KAGVTQTPRYLIKTRGQQVTLSCSPISGHRSVSWYQQTPGQGLQFLFEYFSETQRNKGNFPGRFSGRQFSNSRSEMNVSTLELGDSALYLCASSLSNGGEASPLHFGNGTRLTVT.

The genes are TRBV7-2 and TRBJ2-2; 8 nucleotides align to TRBD2. CDR3 size: 15 residues. The junction had 2 bases not matched to a gene; V was cut back by 0 bases and J by 5 bases. Germline CDR1 and CDR2: SGHTA and FQGNSA. The CDR3 region is CASSLALAETGELFF. In nucleotides, the CDR3 is TGTGCCAGCAGCTTAGCACTAGCGGAGACCGGGGAGCTGTTTTTT.

The chain links TRBV4-3 to TRBJ2-7, with D maybe TRBD2 (6 bases). The CDR3 is 15 amino acids. Trimming pared 1 base from V and 7 bases from J, leaving 17 bases between. Per the germline V gene, CDR1 is LGHNA and CDR2 is YSLEER. CDR3 region: CASSQGGGRGGEQYF. CDR3 DNA sequence: TGCGCCAGCAGCCAAGGGGGAGGTAGGGGCGGGGAGCAGTACTTC.

This chain connects TRBV6-5 to TRBJ2-5, with 7 bases aligning to TRBD2. CDR3 size: 16 residues. Germline lookup yields CDR1 MNHEY and CDR2 SVGAGI. Unmatched junction bases numbered 10, after V lost 0 bases and J lost 6 bases. The CDR3 spells CASSYSSSGKQQTQYF. CDR3 nucleotide sequence: TGTGCCAGCAGTTACTCTTCCAGCGGGAAACAACAGACCCAGTACTTC.

The gene calls are TRBV6-1 and TRBJ2-5; D is perhaps TRBD2 (6 bases). Germline V gives CDR1 MNHNS, CDR2 SASEGT. CDR3 length equals 16 residues. The V end lost 3 bases, the J end lost 5 bases, and 19 bases lay between the germline ends. The CDR3 region is CASSEPGDPSGETQYF. The CDR3 DNA reads TGTGCCAGCAGTGAGCCGGGGGACCCTTCGGGGGAGACCCAGTACTTC.

The chain joins TRBV14 to TRBJ1-2, with a weak D call TRBD1 (5 bases). The CDR3 covers 15 residues. Trimming pared 0 bases from V and 10 bases from J, leaving 18 bases between. The germline V gene encodes CDR1 SGHDN and CDR2 FVKESK. The CDR3 reads CASSQDLGPPTDYTF. CDR3 in DNA: TGTGCCAGCAGCCAAGATCTGGGGCCCCCCACGGACTACACCTTC.

The genes are TRBV7-2 and TRBJ2-5, with D unclear. Trimming took off 8 bases at V and 3 bases at J, with 13 bases between the two ends. Germline lookup yields CDR1 SGHTA and CDR2 FQGNSA. The CDR3 extends over 13 amino acids. The CDR3 sequence is CASSFVGKETQYF. The CDR3 region has the DNA TGTGCCAGCTCCTTCGTAGGGAAAGAGACCCAGTACTTC.

The J gene is TRBJ2-1, the V gene TRBV27; TRBD1 or TRBD2 may be the D gene (5 bases each). The ends were cut back, 0 bases at V and 7 bases at J, with 7 bases in the middle. Germline assignment: CDR1 MNHEY and CDR2 SMNVEV (reference sequence). This CDR3 is 13 amino acids long. The CDR3 spells CASSLSGVNEQFF. The DNA of the CDR3 is TGTGCCAGCAGTTTATCGGGGGTTAATGAGCAGTTCTTC.

This clone was detected only once. The rearrangement uses TRBV7-6 and TRBJ2-7; 14 nucleotides match TRBD2. The CDR3 sequence is 17 residues long. After removal of 5 bases from V and 0 bases from J, the junction contained 6 bases not matched to a gene. CDR1 is SGHVS and CDR2 is FNYEAQ in the germline V gene. The CDR3 protein is CASSRTSGGQSSYEQYF. The DNA for the CDR3 is TGTGCCAGCAGCCGGACTAGCGGGGGGCAGAGCTCCTACGAGCAGTACTTC.

The chain combines TRBV7-9 with TRBJ1-5; 7 nucleotides match TRBD1. J gave up 5 bases and V 10 bases, and 8 bases lay outside the gene matches. The germline V gene encodes CDR1 SEHNR and CDR2 FQNEAQ (reference sequence). The CDR3 is made up of 13 amino acids. Here the CDR3 reads CATTQGGDQPQHF. The CDR3, as DNA: TGTGCCACCACCCAGGGGGGGGATCAGCCCCAGCATTTT.